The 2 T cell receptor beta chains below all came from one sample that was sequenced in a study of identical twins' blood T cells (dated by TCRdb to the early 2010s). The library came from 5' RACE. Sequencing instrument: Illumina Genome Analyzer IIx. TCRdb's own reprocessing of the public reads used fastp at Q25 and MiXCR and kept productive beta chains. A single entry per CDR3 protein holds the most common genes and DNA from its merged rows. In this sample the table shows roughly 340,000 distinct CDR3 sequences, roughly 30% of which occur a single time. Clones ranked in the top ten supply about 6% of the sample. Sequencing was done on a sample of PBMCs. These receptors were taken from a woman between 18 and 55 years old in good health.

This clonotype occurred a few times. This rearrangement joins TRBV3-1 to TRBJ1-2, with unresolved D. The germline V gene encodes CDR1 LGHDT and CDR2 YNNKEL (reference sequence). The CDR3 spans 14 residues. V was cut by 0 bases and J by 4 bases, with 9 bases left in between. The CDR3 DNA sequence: TGTGCCAGCAGCCAAGATGGAGTGAGCTATGGCTACACCTTC. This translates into CASSQDGVSYGYTF. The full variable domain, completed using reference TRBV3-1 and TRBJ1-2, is DTAVSQTPKYLVTQMGNDKSIKCEQNLGHDTMYWYKQDSKKFLKIMFSYNNKELIINETVPNRFSPKSPDKAHLNLHINSLELGDSAVYFCASSQDGVSYGYTFGSGTRLTVV.

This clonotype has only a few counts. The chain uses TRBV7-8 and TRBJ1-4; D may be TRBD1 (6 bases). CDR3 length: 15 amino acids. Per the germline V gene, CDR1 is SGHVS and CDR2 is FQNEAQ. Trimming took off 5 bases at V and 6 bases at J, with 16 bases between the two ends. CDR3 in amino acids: CASSALQGNYEKLFF. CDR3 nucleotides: TGTGCCAGCAGCGCCCTACAGGGAAATTATGAAAAACTGTTTTTT.